These 23 T cell receptor beta chains originate from one sample sequenced in a study of cytomegalovirus exposure and HLA in healthy donors. This PCR relied on a set of 60 Vbeta primers and 13 Jbeta primers. The assay was immunoSEQ multiplex PCR, and TCRdb's table has in-frame clones only and misses some. The top ten hold 6.5% to 9.5% of the sample, which has 95,000 to 150,000 clones, over 65% seen once. Material: PBMCs. These receptors came from a woman aged 40-49 years in good health and CMV-seropositive.

The gene calls are TRBV11-3 and TRBJ1-6; D gene uncertain. Trimming removed 0 bases at V and 16 bases at J, with 16 bases between. The CDR3 is made up of 14 amino acids. Germline V gene data show CDR1 as SGHNT and CDR2 as YENEEA. The CDR3, as DNA: TGTGCCAGCAGCTTAGATAACGCGGGGAGGTCACTCCACTTT. Residues: CASSLDNAGRSLHF.

This clone was seen a handful of times. The chain joins TRBV29-1 to TRBJ2-3; possible D gene TRBD2, 7 bases. This CDR3 region has 13 residues. Germline CDR1 reads SQVTM; CDR2 reads ANQGSEA. V shed 6 bases and J shed 2 bases, with 12 bases lying between them. In DNA form, the CDR3 reads TGCAGCGTGCGGGGGCTTTCCACAGATACGCAGTATTTT. This gives the protein CSVRGLSTDTQYF.

V gene TRBV7-9 combines with J gene TRBJ2-7, with 8 positions matching TRBD1. CDR3 length: 14 amino acids. Germline CDR1 and CDR2: SEHNR and FQNEAQ (reference sequence). V lost 6 bases and J lost 6; bases outside the gene matches: 10. This chain's CDR3 is CASSSDRDRVEQYF. DNA for the CDR3: TGTGCCAGCAGTTCGGACAGGGACCGAGTCGAGCAGTACTTC.

Only a few counts were recorded for this clone. The chain uses TRBV5-4 and TRBJ2-6; 8 bases agree with TRBD1. V lost 0 bases and J lost 1; bases outside the gene matches: 3. Germline V CDR1 and CDR2: SGHNT, YYREEE (reference sequence). This CDR3 is 17 amino acids long. The CDR3 DNA reads TGTGCCAGCAGCTTGGGGGGACAGGTATCTGGGGCCAACGTCCTGACTTTC. This translates into CASSLGGQVSGANVLTF.

This clone was observed a few times. The chain has TRBV7-8 and TRBJ2-3, with D possibly TRBD1 on 5 matching bases. Trimming removed 4 bases from V and 2 bases from J, with 13 bases in between. CDR1 and CDR2 from the germline V gene are SGHVS and FQNEAQ. The CDR3 runs to 15 residues. Here the CDR3 reads CASSSETGVTDTQYF. As DNA, the CDR3 is TGTGCCAGCAGCTCGGAAACAGGAGTCACAGATACGCAGTATTTT.

This sequence joins TRBV29-1 and TRBJ1-2; possibly TRBD1 for D (6 bases). Deletions cut 4 bases from V and 1 base from J, with 16 bases between. The CDR3 loop spans 15 amino acids. Per the germline V gene, CDR1 is SQVTM and CDR2 is ANQGSEA. In DNA form, the CDR3 reads TGCAGCGTTGGGACGGCGCAGGGGCGTAACTATGGCTACACCTTC. Its protein product is CSVGTAQGRNYGYTF.

V gene TRBV6-6 combines with J gene TRBJ1-1, with 8 bases lining up with TRBD1. Germline V lookup: CDR1 MNHNY, CDR2 SVGAGI (reference sequence). The CDR3 runs 14 residues. V shed 4 bases and J 5 bases; nucleotides not matched to a gene: 6. CDR3 in DNA: TGTGCCAGCAGTTCGGACAGGGCAGGGACTGAAGCTTTCTTT. Translated: CASSSDRAGTEAFF.

This chain uses TRBV19 with TRBJ2-5, with 8 bases identical to TRBD2. The CDR3 loop spans 16 amino acids. Losses at the gene ends were 3 bases for V and 3 bases for J; bases not matched to a gene: 9. CDR1 is LNHDA, CDR2 SQIVND, per germline (reference sequence). CDR3: CASSIRVAGLEETQYF. Here the CDR3 DNA reads TGTGCCAGTAGTATCAGGGTAGCGGGGCTTGAAGAGACCCAGTACTTC.

This chain joins TRBV7-8 and TRBJ1-2; D gene uncertain. Deletions cut 3 bases from V and 8 bases from J, with 7 bases between. Per germline, CDR1 SGHVS and CDR2 FQNEAQ. This CDR3 comprises 11 residues. The CDR3 region has the DNA TGTGCCAGCAGCTTGGGGAGCGGCTACACCTTC. Protein product: CASSLGSGYTF.

The rearrangement links TRBV19 to TRBJ2-5; perhaps TRBD2 as D (7 bases). The CDR3 covers 15 residues. Germline V gene lookup returns CDR1 LNHDA and CDR2 SQIVND (reference sequence). Trimming pared 4 bases from V and 1 base from J, leaving 13 bases between. The CDR3 spells CASSTSRGGQETQYF. As DNA, the CDR3 is TGTGCCAGTAGTACCTCGAGGGGGGGCCAAGAGACCCAGTACTTC.

This sequence joins TRBV7-8 and TRBJ2-2; D might be TRBD2 (6 bases). The CDR3 has 16 residues. Between the trimmed V and J ends, which lost 0 bases and 6 bases, there was a span of 14 bases. Germline V gene data show CDR1 as SGHVS and CDR2 as FQNEAQ. CDR3 protein: CASSLAMGRRAGELFF. The CDR3 DNA follows: TGTGCCAGCAGCTTAGCGATGGGCAGGAGGGCCGGGGAGCTGTTTTTT.

This clone came up a few times. The chain links TRBV7-2 to TRBJ1-1; 9 bases are a match to TRBD1. CDR1 and CDR2 from the germline V gene are SGHTA and FQGNSA. J lost 3 bases, V lost 2 bases, and 10 bases had no gene match. The CDR3 is made up of 17 amino acids. The CDR3 reads CASSLLGAQGAYTEAFF. DNA of the CDR3: TGTGCCAGCAGCTTATTGGGAGCACAGGGGGCTTACACTGAAGCTTTCTTT.

V and J are TRBV5-1 and TRBJ1-2; the match to TRBD1 covers 7 bases. With 2 bases clipped from V and 6 bases from J, the junction kept 1 base outside the gene matches. CDR1 and CDR2 (germline): SGHRS, YFSETQ. The CDR3 length is 12 residues. CDR3 coding DNA: TGCGCCAGCAGCTTCGACAGGGATGGCTACACCTTC. Translated, it gives CASSFDRDGYTF.

The rearrangement links TRBV5-5 to TRBJ1-1, with 10 bases fitting TRBD1. This CDR3 comprises 16 residues. The germline V gene has CDR1 SGHKS and CDR2 YYEKEE (reference sequence). Trimming at V came to 4 bases and at J to 6 bases, leaving 12 bases not matched to a gene. The CDR3 loop reads CASSRQGAFLGAEAFF. CDR3 bases: TGTGCCAGCAGCAGACAGGGGGCCTTTCTTGGGGCTGAAGCTTTCTTT.

A few counts support this clone. The V call is TRBV6-5, the J call TRBJ1-1; tentatively, D is TRBD1 (6 bases). CDR3 size: 15 residues. Between the trimmed V and J ends, which lost 6 bases and 5 bases, there was a span of 19 bases. The V gene's germline CDR1 is MNHEY and CDR2 SVGAGI. This CDR3 is CASRNGGGAGTEAFF. The CDR3 DNA is TGTGCCAGCAGAAACGGCGGGGGGGCGGGGACTGAAGCTTTCTTT.

To note about this clone: Its ends do not fully match the called genes, so a read error is possible. This chain uses TRBV19 with TRBJ1-2; D is undetermined. In germline, CDR1 is LNHDA, CDR2 SQIVND (reference sequence). This CDR3 region has 13 residues. CDR3 sequence: CASTAVTDYGYPF. For the CDR3, the DNA is TGTGCCAGTACTGCCGTGACGGACTATGGCTACCCCTTC.

This clone was found once. V is TRBV27 and J is TRBJ2-2, with 11 nucleotides matching TRBD2. CDR1 is MNHEY, CDR2 SMNVEV, per germline (reference sequence). The CDR3 runs to 21 residues. J was trimmed by 6 bases and V by 3 bases; bases with no gene match: 21. The CDR3 DNA is TGTGCCAGCAGTTTGGGTGGGATAGTTAGCGGGAGGGCCCGGTCGTCCGGGGAGCTGTTTTTT. This codes for CASSLGGIVSGRARSSGELFF.

The gene calls are TRBV28 and TRBJ2-7, with 9 bases matching TRBD1. Germline V CDR1 and CDR2: MDHEN, SYDVKM. The CDR3 runs 13 residues. The V gene end was trimmed by 10 bases and the J gene end by 0 bases; junction bases not matched to a gene: 4. The CDR3 loop reads CATQTGGSYEQYF. DNA of the CDR3: TGTGCCACCCAGACAGGGGGCTCCTACGAGCAGTACTTC.

This clone was recorded only once. The junction departs from germline at one end; a sequencing error may be responsible. The rearrangement uses TRBV11-3 and TRBJ2-5; D is uncertain. The CDR3 runs to 15 residues. CDR1 is SGHNT, CDR2 YENEEA, per germline. The CDR3 DNA sequence: TGTGCCAGCAGCCTAGACCCCGGGTATCAAGAGACCCAGTACTTC. As protein: CASSLDPGYQETQYF.

V gene TRBV30 combines with J gene TRBJ1-1; no reliable D call. Trimming removed 8 bases at V and 3 bases at J, with 16 bases between. Germline CDR1 GTSNPN, CDR2 SVGIG (reference sequence). This CDR3 contains 13 residues. CDR3 coding DNA: TGTGCCGCCACCCGGTCCCGGGACACTGAAGCTTTCTTT. This encodes CAATRSRDTEAFF.

The chain links TRBV6-5 to TRBJ2-3; TRBD2 agrees at 8 bases. Trimming took 6 bases from V and 2 from J; bases not matched to a gene: 4. Per germline, CDR1 MNHEY and CDR2 SVGAGI. The CDR3 runs 14 residues. The CDR3 protein is CASRFGGATDTQYF. The CDR3 DNA follows: TGTGCCAGCAGGTTCGGGGGGGCCACAGATACGCAGTATTTT.

The chain recombines TRBV2 with TRBJ2-6, with D possibly being TRBD2 (5 bases). V lost 9 bases to trimming and J lost 0 bases, with 6 bases between them. This CDR3 region has 13 residues. Germline assignment: CDR1 SNHLY and CDR2 FYNNEI. Here the CDR3 reads CARRGSGANVLTF. In DNA form, the CDR3 reads TGTGCCAGACGGGGCTCTGGGGCCAACGTCCTGACTTTC.

This clone has a handful of counts. This chain connects TRBV5-6 to TRBJ2-5; 8 nucleotides line up with TRBD1. This CDR3 has 15 residues. The germline V gene encodes CDR1 SGHDT and CDR2 YYEEEE. With 4 bases clipped from V and 4 bases from J, the junction kept 9 bases outside the gene matches. CDR3 DNA sequence: TGTGCCAGCAGCCTGACAGGGGTTCGTGGAGAGACCCAGTACTTC. This sequence encodes CASSLTGVRGETQYF.